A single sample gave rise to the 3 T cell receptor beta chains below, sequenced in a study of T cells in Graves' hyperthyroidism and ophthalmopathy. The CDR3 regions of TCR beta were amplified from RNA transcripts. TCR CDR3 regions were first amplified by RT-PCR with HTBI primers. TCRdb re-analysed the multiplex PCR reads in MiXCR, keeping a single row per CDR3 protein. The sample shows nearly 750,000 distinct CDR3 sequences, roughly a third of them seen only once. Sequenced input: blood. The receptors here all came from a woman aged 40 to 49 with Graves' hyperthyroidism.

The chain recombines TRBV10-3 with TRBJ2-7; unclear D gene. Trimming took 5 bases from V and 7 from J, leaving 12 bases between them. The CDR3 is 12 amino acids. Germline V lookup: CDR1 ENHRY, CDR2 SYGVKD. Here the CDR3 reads CAISSNIGEQYF. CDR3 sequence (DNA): TGTGCCATCAGTAGCAACATAGGGGAGCAGTACTTC.

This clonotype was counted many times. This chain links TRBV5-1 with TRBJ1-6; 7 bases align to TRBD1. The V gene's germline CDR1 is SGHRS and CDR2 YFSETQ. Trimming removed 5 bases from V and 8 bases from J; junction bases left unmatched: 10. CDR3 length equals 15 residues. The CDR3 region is CASRGGQALHSPLHF. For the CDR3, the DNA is TGCGCCAGCAGGGGTGGACAGGCCCTTCATTCACCCCTCCACTTT.

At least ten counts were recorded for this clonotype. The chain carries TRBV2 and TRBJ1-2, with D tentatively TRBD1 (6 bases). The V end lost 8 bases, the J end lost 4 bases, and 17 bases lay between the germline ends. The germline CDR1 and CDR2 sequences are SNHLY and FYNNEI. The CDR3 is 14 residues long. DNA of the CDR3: TGTGCCAGCCTTCGGGACATCCAGGTCTATGGCTACACCTTC. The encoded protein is CASLRDIQVYGYTF.